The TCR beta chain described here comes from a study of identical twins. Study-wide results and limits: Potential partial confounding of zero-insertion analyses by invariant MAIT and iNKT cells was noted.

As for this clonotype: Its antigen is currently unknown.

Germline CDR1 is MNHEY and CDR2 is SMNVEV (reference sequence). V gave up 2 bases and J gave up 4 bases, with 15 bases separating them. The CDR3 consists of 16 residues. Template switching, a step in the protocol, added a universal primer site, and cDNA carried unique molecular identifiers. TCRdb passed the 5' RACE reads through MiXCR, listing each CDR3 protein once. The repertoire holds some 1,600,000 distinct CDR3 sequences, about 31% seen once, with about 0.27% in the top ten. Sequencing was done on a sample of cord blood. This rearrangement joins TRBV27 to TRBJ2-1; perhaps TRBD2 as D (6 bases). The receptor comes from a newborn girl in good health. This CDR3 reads CASSLLGRPLYNEQFF. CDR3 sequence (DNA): TGTGCCAGCAGTTTACTAGGGAGGCCTCTTTACAATGAGCAGTTCTTC.